This entry lists 19 T cell receptor beta chains sequenced from one sample in a study of post-analysis software for immune sequencing data. The library was made from cDNA and included unique molecular identifiers. MiXCR, run by TCRdb on the PCR reads, gives a single entry per CDR3 protein. The repertoire includes around 160,000 distinct CDR3 sequences, under 40% of them detected once, and 25% to 35% sits in the top ten. The source was blood, collected after autologous hematopoietic stem cell transplantation. These receptors originate from a girl aged 10 to 17 with multiple sclerosis.

The rearrangement joins TRBV28 to TRBJ1-2; TRBD1 aligns across 10 bases. Germline CDR1 and CDR2: MDHEN and SYDVKM. V gave up 6 bases and J gave up 2 bases; unmatched junction bases: 6. The CDR3 extends over 15 amino acids. CDR3: CASRSTGGLNYGYTF. DNA of the CDR3: TGTGCCAGCAGATCGACAGGGGGCCTAAACTATGGCTACACCTTC.

The chain's CDR3 is CAIGDRGSSNTGELFF. CDR3 coding DNA: TGTGCCATCGGGGATAGGGGGTCCTCGAACACCGGGGAGCTGTTTTTT. The rearrangement joins TRBV10-3 to TRBJ2-2; weak D call: TRBD1 (6 bases). In germline, CDR1 is ENHRY, CDR2 SYGVKD. CDR3 length equals 16 residues. The V end lost 8 bases, the J end lost 0 bases, and 16 bases lay between the germline ends.

This rearrangement joins TRBV27 to TRBJ1-1; a possible D gene is TRBD1 (5 bases). V shed 5 bases and J shed 6 bases, with 13 bases lying between them. The germline V gene has CDR1 MNHEY and CDR2 SMNVEV (reference sequence). The CDR3 runs to 13 residues. The CDR3 region is CASSPAGRPEAFF. The CDR3 DNA reads as TGTGCCAGCAGTCCCGCGGGACGGCCTGAAGCTTTCTTT.

This clonotype was seen only a few times. V gene TRBV2 combines with J gene TRBJ1-4, with 8 bases that match TRBD1. This CDR3 is built from 15 residues. Trimming took 7 bases from V and 7 from J; bases not matched to a gene: 11. Germline CDR1 and CDR2: SNHLY and FYNNEI. The CDR3 loop reads CASTPTTGGGEKLFF. CDR3 coding DNA: TGTGCCAGCACCCCGACAACAGGGGGTGGTGAAAAACTGTTTTTT.

CDR3 nucleotides: TGTGCCAGCAGCCCCACGACTAGCGGGATAGATGAGCAGTTCTTC. Translated: CASSPTTSGIDEQFF. The V and J genes are TRBV7-3 and TRBJ2-1; 11 bases are a match to TRBD2. The V and J ends lost 5 bases and 8 bases, in that order; junction bases with no gene match: 8. The germline V gene encodes CDR1 SGHTA and CDR2 FQGTGA. This CDR3 spans 15 amino acids.

This clonotype was recorded a few times. The chain combines TRBV20-1 with TRBJ2-1, with D perhaps matching TRBD1 or TRBD2 (5 bases each). Deletions cut 1 base from V and 0 bases from J, with 13 bases between. The germline gives CDR1 DFQATT, CDR2 SNEGSKA (reference sequence). CDR3 length: 16 amino acids. CDR3: CSARGDPLSSYNEQFF. The CDR3, as DNA: TGCAGTGCTAGAGGGGACCCTCTCAGCTCCTACAATGAGCAGTTCTTC.

The genes are TRBV4-1 and TRBJ2-7; no firm D call. Germline V CDR1 and CDR2: MGHRA, YSYEKL. The V end was cut by 4 bases, the J end by 4 bases, with 14 bases between. This CDR3 spans 14 amino acids. In DNA form, the CDR3 reads TGCGCCAGCAGCCTAGACGATCCCCCATACGAGCAGTACTTC. Translating it yields CASSLDDPPYEQYF.

The chain has TRBV7-3 and TRBJ2-3; D unresolved. V was shortened by 3 bases and J by 2 bases, with 6 bases between the two germline ends. Germline V gene lookup returns CDR1 SGHTA and CDR2 FQGTGA. The CDR3 loop spans 13 amino acids. CDR3 nucleotide sequence: TGTGCCAGCAGCTTCCGTCCCACAGATACGCAGTATTTT. This sequence encodes CASSFRPTDTQYF.

The table lists this clonotype with many counts. The CDR3 loop reads CASSLGPSGSVSYEQYF. CDR3 coding DNA: TGTGCCAGCAGCTTAGGTCCTAGCGGGAGTGTTAGCTACGAGCAGTACTTC. The chain recombines TRBV11-2 with TRBJ2-7; TRBD2 agrees at 10 bases. The junction had 9 bases not matched to a gene; V was cut back by 1 base and J by 3 bases. CDR1 and CDR2 (germline): SGHAT, FQNNGV. This CDR3 spans 17 amino acids. Supplemented by reference TRBV11-2 and TRBJ2-7, the full variable domain reads EAGVAQSPRYKIIEKRQSVAFWCNPISGHATLYWYQQILGQGPKLLIQFQNNGVVDDSQLPKDRFSAERLKGVDSTLKIQPAKLEDSAVYLCASSLGPSGSVSYEQYFGPGTRLTVT.

The V call is TRBV7-8, the J call TRBJ2-2, with D unclear. Trimming left V 5 bases short and J 4 bases short, with 11 bases between. The CDR3 is 14 amino acids. Germline CDR1 is SGHVS and CDR2 is FQNEAQ. CDR3 sequence reads: CASSQLSLTGELFF. The CDR3 bases are TGTGCCAGCAGCCAGCTAAGCCTCACCGGGGAGCTGTTTTTT.

This clonotype has only a few counts. The V call is TRBV10-2, the J call TRBJ2-1; TRBD1 matches 7 bases. Germline CDR1 WSHSY, CDR2 SAAADI. Unmatched junction bases numbered 5, after V lost 4 bases and J lost 8 bases. The CDR3 contains 13 residues. CDR3 sequence reads: CASSGYRGYEQFF. The CDR3, as DNA: TGCGCCAGCAGTGGCTACAGGGGCTATGAGCAGTTCTTC.

The chain couples TRBV6-5 to TRBJ2-1; TRBD1 or TRBD2 may be the D gene (5 bases each). The CDR3 extends over 16 amino acids. The germline V gene encodes CDR1 MNHEY and CDR2 SVGAGI. Trimming removed 0 bases at V and 7 bases at J, with 16 bases between. The CDR3 spells CASSYSRSLAGNEQFF. CDR3 DNA sequence: TGTGCCAGCAGTTACTCGAGATCGCTAGCAGGGAATGAGCAGTTCTTC.

There are a few counts of this clonotype. This sequence joins TRBV7-2 and TRBJ1-5; 7 nucleotides line up with TRBD1. This CDR3 contains 16 residues. V lost 5 bases to trimming and J lost 0 bases; unmatched junction nucleotides: 7. Looked up from germline, CDR1 is SGHTA and CDR2 is FQGNSA. CDR3 region: CASSPIRGDSNQPQHF. CDR3 in DNA: TGTGCCAGCAGCCCAATCAGGGGGGATAGCAATCAGCCCCAGCATTTT.

V usage is TRBV27 and J usage is TRBJ1-1, with D perhaps matching TRBD1 (6 bases). V lost 5 bases to trimming and J lost 1 base, with 11 bases between them. Germline V gene data show CDR1 as MNHEY and CDR2 as SMNVEV (reference sequence). This CDR3 is built from 14 residues. The CDR3 here is CASSLQGRNTEAFF. Written as DNA, the CDR3 is TGTGCCAGCAGTCTTCAGGGGAGGAACACTGAAGCTTTCTTT.

In this sample, this clonotype turned up a few times. The chain uses TRBV12-3 or TRBV12-4 and TRBJ2-1; TRBD2 might be the D (5 bases). Deletions cut 6 bases from V and 7 bases from J, with 10 bases between. This CDR3 has 12 residues. CDR3 sequence: CASSSRGNEQFF. The CDR3, as DNA: TGTGCCAGCAGCTCCCGGGGTAATGAGCAGTTCTTC.

This clonotype was seen a few times. V is TRBV28 and J is TRBJ1-1; possible D gene TRBD1, 5 bases. CDR1 is MDHEN and CDR2 is SYDVKM in the germline V gene. The CDR3 has 12 residues. Between the trimmed V and J ends, which lost 7 bases and 3 bases, there was a span of 9 bases. This chain's CDR3 is CASTLQDTEAFF. The CDR3 bases are TGTGCCAGCACCCTACAGGACACTGAAGCTTTCTTT.

This clonotype was recorded only once. The V gene is TRBV28, the J gene TRBJ2-3; D gene uncertain. This CDR3 region has 14 residues. The germline CDR1 and CDR2 sequences are MDHEN and SYDVKM. V was cut by 3 bases and J by 4 bases, with 11 bases left in between. Here the CDR3 reads CASSFLGYSDTQYF. For the CDR3, the DNA is TGTGCCAGCAGTTTCCTCGGGTACTCAGATACGCAGTATTTT.

The chain uses TRBV12-3 or TRBV12-4 and TRBJ1-1, with D possibly being TRBD1 (5 bases). Trimming shortened V by 3 bases and J by 1 base, and 9 bases separated the two germline ends. CDR3 length: 14 amino acids. CDR3 in DNA: TGTGCCAGCAGTTTTGCTCAGGGGAACACTGAAGCTTTCTTT. It yields the protein CASSFAQGNTEAFF.

The rearrangement links TRBV2 to TRBJ1-1, with 8 nucleotides matching TRBD1. This CDR3 has 14 residues. With 9 bases clipped from V and 0 bases from J, the junction kept 6 bases outside the gene matches. Germline CDR1 is SNHLY and CDR2 is FYNNEI. DNA of the CDR3: TGTGCCAGACAGGGGGGCCCCATGAACACTGAAGCTTTCTTT. Translation: CARQGGPMNTEAFF.